The entry below describes one TCR beta chain. The data stem from a study of blood T cell repertoires in COVID-19. The data were produced by immunoSEQ multiplex PCR, yet TCRdb's version contains in-frame clones alone and is incomplete. The sample has tens of thousands of clones, 86% seen once. CDR3 length: 16 amino acids. Looked up from germline, CDR1 is SGHRS and CDR2 is YFSETQ. Trimming removed 3 bases from V and 3 bases from J, with 17 bases in between. The chain is built from TRBV5-1 and TRBJ2-3, with D perhaps matching TRBD1 (6 bases). The sample consisted of peripheral blood. The TCR originated in a man aged 55 to 70 with acute or convalescent COVID-19. The CDR3 nucleotides are TGCGCCAGCAGCTCCGATCAGGGGCGAAGGACAGATACGCAGTATTTT. Its translation is CASSSDQGRRTDTQYF. Full variable domain (outside the CDR3, taken from reference TRBV5-1 and TRBJ2-3): KAGVTQTPRYLIKTRGQQVTLSCSPISGHRSVSWYQQTPGQGLQFLFEYFSETQRNKGNFPGRFSGRQFSNSRSEMNVSTLELGDSALYLCASSSDQGRRTDTQYFGPGTRLTVL.